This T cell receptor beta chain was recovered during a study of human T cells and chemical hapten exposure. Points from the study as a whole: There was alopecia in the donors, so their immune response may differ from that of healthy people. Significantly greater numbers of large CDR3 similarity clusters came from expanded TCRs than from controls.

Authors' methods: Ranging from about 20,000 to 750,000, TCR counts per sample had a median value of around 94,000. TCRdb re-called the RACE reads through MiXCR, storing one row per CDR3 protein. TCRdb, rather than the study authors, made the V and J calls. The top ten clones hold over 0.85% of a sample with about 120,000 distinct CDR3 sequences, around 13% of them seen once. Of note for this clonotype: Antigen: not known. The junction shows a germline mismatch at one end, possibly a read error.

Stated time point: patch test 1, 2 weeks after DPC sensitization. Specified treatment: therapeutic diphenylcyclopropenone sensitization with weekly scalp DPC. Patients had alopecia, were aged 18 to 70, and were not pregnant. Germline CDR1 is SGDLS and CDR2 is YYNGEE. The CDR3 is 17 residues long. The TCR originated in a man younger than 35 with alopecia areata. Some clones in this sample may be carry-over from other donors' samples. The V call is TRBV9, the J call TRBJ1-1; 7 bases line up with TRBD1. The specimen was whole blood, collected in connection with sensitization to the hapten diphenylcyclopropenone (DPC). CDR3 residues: CASSGTGVVRANSEAFF. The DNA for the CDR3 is TGTGCCAGCAGCGGTACAGGGGTAGTCAGGGCGAACTCTGAAGCTTTCTTT.